This TCR beta chain was observed in a study of cytomegalovirus exposure and HLA in healthy donors (dated by TCRdb to about 2017). Notes on the research overall: An earlier analysis of a few hundred of the donors reported approximately 300 Gb of sequence data and 117 million unique TCR beta sequences obtained from some 200 million T cells. Rather than using new phenotypic data, the later analysis identified candidate immune exposures from TCR beta sequences and from how often those sequences occurred across donors. The study used immunosequencing to profile the T cell repertoires of approximately 640 subjects and linked those repertoires to cytomegalovirus serostatus. Genome-wide SNP genotypes for about 55% of the 666 donors were used in a later genetic analysis, which treated that subset as a discovery cohort. A handful of DR-DQ haplotypes were handled as single units for association and clustering because linkage in the cohort was strong. The study was designed to test whether signatures of past pathogen exposure could be identified by cataloging public T cell receptors. Approximately 300 gigabases of sequencing data and tens of millions of unique TCR sequences were included in an early release covering 550 to 650 HLA-typed donors. Typing coverage varied by locus: about 629-630 donors for A, B, C, DRB1 and DQB1; approximately 520 for DQA1; approximately 570 for DPA1; approximately 470 for DPB1. Both class I and class II loci were covered by HLA typing, at four-digit resolution. Of the approximately 400 genotyped donors, approximately 83% fell in the genetic ancestry cluster associated with self-reported Caucasian donors. Among roughly 400 genotyped donors of the cohort, an average of around 240,000 unique TCR beta nucleotide sequences was sequenced per donor, of which 15% to 20% were non-productive. An earlier analysis of more than 450 of the donors used high-throughput TCR beta sequencing to judge whether each TCR beta V gene segment behaved as functional or pseudogenic. To study patterns of TCR occurrence, a later analysis re-analyzed previously published TCR beta repertoires from 650 to 750 donors and added high-resolution HLA genotyping. The study combined high-throughput TCR immunosequencing, statistical association of individual TCRs with disease status, and machine learning to predict cytomegalovirus infection status. Along with the roughly 610-subject first cohort, a separate validation cohort of more than 90 different subjects was used. Every repertoire in the discovery cohort had been generated on one and the same sequencing platform. Donor age, sex, ethnicity and CMV serostatus were collected together with the repertoire data. The study at large found these results: For the cohort, immune exposure information was limited to CMV serostatus. The study listed 170 or so TCR beta chains as associated with cytomegalovirus. In a later genetic analysis, a missense DCLRE1C variant was associated with V-gene and J-gene trimming of TCR beta chains, and the association was replicated in an independent cohort. A group of highly shared sequence variants was considered likely to be a technical artifact of the sequencing pipeline. It was suggested by the authors that the approach could potentially be generalized to other disease states and immunological phenotypes. Only TCR beta chains were sequenced in this cohort, and the absence of alpha or paired-chain data limited detectable features. A further reported finding was that TCR beta sequences accurately predicted the HLA-A and HLA-B alleles for most subjects in the first cohort. Because some donors lacked HLA typing at each locus, the association tests relied only on the typed subset. A later analysis associated some 17,000 TCR beta sequences with specific HLA alleles at a false discovery rate of 0.05. The presence/absence analyses assumed that sequencing depth was roughly uniform across donors, and that assumption may not be true. A later genetic analysis reported fewer N-insertions in productive TCRs among donors in an Asian-associated ancestry cluster than the roughly 700-donor mean. A later analysis reported that several top co-occurrence clusters appeared linked to parvovirus B19, influenza, CMV and Epstein-Barr virus. Cytomegalovirus status was reported to be diagnosed by the classifier with high specificity and sensitivity in both the original and validation cohorts. According to a later analysis, TCR association rates differed among HLA loci, with DRB1 alleles showing the most associated TCRs and HLA-C alleles showing the fewest. Across donors, most TCR sequences were observed very rarely, whereas some public TCRs were present in many individuals. Correlated functional status among segregating V segments might be attributable to linkage disequilibrium, but an unknown experimental factor could not be ruled out. Strong co-occurrence of HLA alleles, especially DR and DQ, made assigning TCR associations to individual alleles difficult. In an earlier analysis of a few hundred of the donors, most TCR beta V segments were observed in productive rearrangements about 87% or about 30% of the time, broadly matching IMGT annotations. In a later analysis, most CMV-associated TCR beta chains were found to appear HLA-restricted, with HLA associations seemingly driven largely by CMV exposure. In vitro tests confirmed that a few of the cytomegalovirus-associated TCR beta chains recognize cytomegalovirus antigens. In a later analysis, HLA-associated TCR beta chains were found to be more clonally expanded and to have lower generation probabilities than equally common non-associated chains. Some IMGT-functional V segments, including TRBV6-2 and TRBV6-3, could not be distinguished by the 87-base-pair reads and were therefore excluded. Because counts were too low, roughly 18 rarely observed V segments, including chromosome 9 orphons, were left out of the earlier analysis of about 500 of the donors.

The method was the immunoSEQ multiplex PCR assay. A mixture of 60 forward primers for TCR Vbeta segments and 13 reverse primers for TCR Jbeta segments was used in the multiplex PCR. The CDR3 region of rearranged TCR beta genes was amplified from genomic DNA by a multiplex PCR assay. Amplified TCR beta libraries were sequenced as 87-base-pair reads on the Illumina HiSeq System. On the study's bioinformatics: A later analysis tallied 75 million to 95 million unique TCR beta chains across the 650 to 750 repertoires, and about 12 million of those chains were shared by two or more donors. To remove PCR and sequencing errors, raw reads were error-corrected and collapsed into unique sequences using a nearest-neighbor algorithm that merged closely related sequences. V, D and J gene segments were assigned by aligning CDR3 sequences to IMGT reference sequences. For a sequence to be retained, a match of at least six nucleotides was required to both a V gene segment and a J gene segment. Rearrangements were called productive when the CDR3 lacked stop codons and stayed in frame with V and J; all others were non-productive. Following IMGT convention, CDR3 was defined as the stretch from the second conserved V-encoded cysteine to the conserved J-encoded phenylalanine. Sequences without an unambiguous match to a single V gene segment were excluded from the earlier analysis of 587 of the donors. An earlier analysis of 587 of the donors called V segments functional above 56.7% productive rearrangements and segregating when the between-donor standard deviation exceeded 5%. A statistical classification framework was built for diagnosing cytomegalovirus status from the catalog of TCR beta chain sequences. In a later analysis, TCR nucleotide sequences were compared against IMGT/GENE-DB human TR gene sequences so that V and J genes could be assigned. Using the TCRdist pipeline, a later analysis assigned CDR3 sequences along with most-parsimonious VDJ recombination scenarios. In a later analysis, each TCR beta chain was defined by its CDR3 amino acid sequence together with its V-gene family, and reads lacking a unique V-gene family were excluded. As a way to deal with suspected cross-contamination and a sequencing artifact, a later analysis dropped over 550 nucleotide sequences that were highly shared and had low generation probability. In a later analysis, a clonal expansion index was calculated for each public chain from normalized within-repertoire ranks of inferred template counts. Generation probabilities in a later analysis came from a VDJ recombination model fitted to out-of-frame rearrangements, and those results were checked against IGoR. In a later analysis, TCR-TCR, TCR-HLA and TCR-CMV co-occurrence was scored with hypergeometric tests, and a repertoire-size bias correction was applied to TCR pairs. A later analysis estimated false discovery rates by permuting HLA or CMV assignments 20 times. In a later analysis, co-occurring TCRs were grouped using DBSCAN, and TCRdist sequence similarity was added for clustering within HLA-allele-positive subsets. Repertoires with fewer than 30,000 or more than 120,000 public chains, plus five repertoires with anomalous nucleotide sharing, were excluded from co-occurrence clustering. TCRdb carries this immuneACCESS record with in-frame sequences only. Its versions omit some clonotypes, under half of them owing to an unresolved V gene in the studies checked, with the rest unexplained. The DNA was the basis for D and trimming; V, J and clone size are from that table. Recorded for this sample are some 150,000 clones; about 85% of them occurred a single time. The ten top clones hold roughly 3.4% of the sample.

About this clone: No cognate antigen has been identified for it. No base quality values were provided; no much bigger clone lies one nucleotide off.

The cohort consisted of some 730 healthy bone marrow donors. Cohort members were all nominally healthy when sampled, although unrecorded immune exposures were likely present. Of the 610 or so cohort members, 250 to 300 had positive CMV serostatus and around 350 had negative CMV serostatus, and CMV serostatus was not recorded for the donor. A peripheral blood sample was collected from each donor, and TCR beta sequencing was performed on peripheral blood mononuclear cells. The Qiagen DNeasy Blood Extraction Kit was used to extract genomic DNA from the blood cell samples. The CDR3 measures 13 amino acids from cysteine to phenylalanine. The kept DNA is CDR3 alone, 39 bases in frame from the first base. Trimming at the junction amounts to 1 base on V and 4 bases on J, and the germline ends lie 4 bases apart. Reading the germline V gene gives CDR1 SGHNT and CDR2 YENEEA.

The rearrangement combines TRBV11-3 with TRBJ2-2; the D segment cannot be called with confidence. Specimen: PBMCs. The sequence was collected from a human donor in good health. The CDR3 region reads CASSLVITGELFF. Here is the DNA: TGTGCCAGCAGCTTAGTTATCACCGGGGAGCTGTTTTTT.